This is a list of T cell receptor beta chains from one sample in a study of STAT5B mutations in CD4+ large granular lymphocyte leukemia. Data came from immunoSEQ multiplex PCR; TCRdb stores just in-frame clones and leaves some out. The table records fewer than 25,000 clones, more than 75% of them present only once. Sequencing input: CD4+ T cells from blood buffy coats. The receptors derive from a human donor in good health. The CDR3 runs from the conserved cysteine through the conserved F or W. The D gene is left open where the match is weak. Where a row states a size, it is once, few, many or the class of an expanded clone; other rows omit it.

abundance: NA
v_gene: TRBV30
j_gene: TRBJ2-2
d_gene: NA
CDR3nt: TGTGCCTGGGCCCCTACTAACACCGGGAAGCTGTTTTTT
CDR3aa: CAWAPTNTGKLFF

abundance: few
v_gene: TRBV19
j_gene: TRBJ1-3
d_gene: NA
CDR3nt: TGTGCCAGTAGTATCGGGAATTCTGGAAACACCATATATTTT
CDR3aa: CASSIGNSGNTIYF

abundance: NA
v_gene: TRBV15
j_gene: TRBJ2-3
d_gene: TRBD2
CDR3nt: TGTGCCACCAGCAGGGCTAGCGGGCAACTCACAGATACGCAGTATTTT
CDR3aa: CATSRASGQLTDTQYF

abundance: once
v_gene: TRBV4-3
j_gene: TRBJ2-1
d_gene: TRBD2
CDR3nt: TGCGCCAGCAGCCATTCCATGACTAGCGGGAGATTGAATGAGCAGTTCTTC
CDR3aa: CASSHSMTSGRLNEQFF

abundance: NA
v_gene: TRBV10-3
j_gene: TRBJ1-2
d_gene: NA
CDR3nt: TGTGCCATCAGTGAGTCGGGGGGGCGCGAAGATGGCTACACCTTC
CDR3aa: CAISESGGREDGYTF

abundance: NA
v_gene: TRBV7-2
j_gene: TRBJ2-7
d_gene: NA
CDR3nt: TGTGCCAGCAGCTTGAGGGGGAACCCCTACGAGCAGTACTTC
CDR3aa: CASSLRGNPYEQYF

abundance: NA
v_gene: TRBV6-5
j_gene: TRBJ1-1
d_gene: NA
CDR3nt: TGTGCCAGCTCTAGGCTGAACACTGAAGCTTTCTTT
CDR3aa: CASSRLNTEAFF

abundance: once
v_gene: TRBV5-1
j_gene: TRBJ2-5
d_gene: NA
CDR3nt: TGCGCCAGCAGCTTGAATCCCCAGGGCCAGCAAGAGACCCAGTACTTC
CDR3aa: CASSLNPQGQQETQYF

abundance: NA
v_gene: TRBV6-5
j_gene: TRBJ1-4
d_gene: TRBD1
CDR3nt: TGTGCCAGCAGTCCACAGGGGGGCTTTGGAAAACTGTTTTTT
CDR3aa: CASSPQGGFGKLFF

abundance: NA
v_gene: TRBV7-2
j_gene: TRBJ2-7
d_gene: NA
CDR3nt: TGTGCCAGCAGCCCAGTCTCGGGCCAGTTGGGGCTCGAGCAGTACTTC
CDR3aa: CASSPVSGQLGLEQYF

abundance: NA
v_gene: TRBV11-2
j_gene: TRBJ2-3
d_gene: TRBD2
CDR3nt: TGTGCCAGCAGCCCCAATAAGCGGGGACCGATGGGTACGCAGTATTTT
CDR3aa: CASSPNKRGPMGTQYF

abundance: NA
v_gene: TRBV6-5
j_gene: TRBJ1-2
d_gene: TRBD1
CDR3nt: TGTGCCAGCAGTTGGGACAGAGGGGGGTATGGCTACACCTTC
CDR3aa: CASSWDRGGYGYTF

abundance: NA
v_gene: TRBV7-2
j_gene: TRBJ1-4
d_gene: TRBD1
CDR3nt: TGTGCCAGCAGAAAGGACAGGGGAGGTGAAAAACTGTTTTTT
CDR3aa: CASRKDRGGEKLFF

abundance: NA
v_gene: TRBV2
j_gene: TRBJ2-5
d_gene: NA
CDR3nt: TGTGCCAGCAGGGCCCAGCCCAATCAAGAGACCCAGTACTTC
CDR3aa: CASRAQPNQETQYF

abundance: NA
v_gene: TRBV6-1
j_gene: TRBJ1-2
d_gene: TRBD1
CDR3nt: TGTGCCAGCAGGGAAAACCAGGGGGCTAAGAGCTACACCTTC
CDR3aa: CASRENQGAKSYTF

abundance: NA
v_gene: TRBV11-2
j_gene: TRBJ2-7
d_gene: TRBD1
CDR3nt: TGTGCCAGCAGCTTTAAAAGTTGGACAGGGAACTCCTACGAGCAGTACTTC
CDR3aa: CASSFKSWTGNSYEQYF

abundance: NA
v_gene: TRBV7-2
j_gene: TRBJ2-1
d_gene: NA
CDR3nt: TGTGCCAGCAGTTCAGGACGCAACCACAATGAGCAGTTCTTC
CDR3aa: CASSSGRNHNEQFF

abundance: NA
v_gene: TRBV18
j_gene: TRBJ2-7
d_gene: NA
CDR3nt: TGTGCCAGCTCACGCCGGACAGACTACGAGCAGTACTTC
CDR3aa: CASSRRTDYEQYF

abundance: NA
v_gene: TRBV5-4
j_gene: TRBJ2-7
d_gene: NA
CDR3nt: TGTGCCAGCAGCATGGGACGCCGCCCCTACGAGCAGTACTTC
CDR3aa: CASSMGRRPYEQYF

abundance: NA
v_gene: TRBV19
j_gene: TRBJ2-2
d_gene: NA
CDR3nt: TGTGCCAGTACCATGACCACCGGGGAGCTGTTTTTT
CDR3aa: CASTMTTGELFF

abundance: NA
v_gene: TRBV11-2
j_gene: TRBJ2-5
d_gene: TRBD1
CDR3nt: TGTGCCAGCAGCTTAGGTCACGGGACAGCCCGTCCGGGGACCCAGTACTTC
CDR3aa: CASSLGHGTARPGTQYF

abundance: NA
v_gene: TRBV18
j_gene: TRBJ2-3
d_gene: TRBD1
CDR3nt: TGTGCCAGCTCACCGGGACAGGGGTCGGGAGATACGCAGTATTTT
CDR3aa: CASSPGQGSGDTQYF

abundance: NA
v_gene: TRBV23-1
j_gene: TRBJ1-5
d_gene: NA
CDR3nt: TGCGCCAGCAGTCAAGGACCCCAGGAACATAGCAATCAGCCCCAGCATTTT
CDR3aa: CASSQGPQEHSNQPQHF

abundance: NA
v_gene: TRBV11-3
j_gene: TRBJ2-5
d_gene: NA
CDR3nt: TGTGCCAGCAGCTCCGACAGGTACCAAGAGACCCAGTACTTC
CDR3aa: CASSSDRYQETQYF

abundance: NA
v_gene: TRBV10-1
j_gene: TRBJ2-3
d_gene: NA
CDR3nt: TGCGCCAGTTCACAGGAGACTAGCACAGATACGCAGTATTTT
CDR3aa: CASSQETSTDTQYF